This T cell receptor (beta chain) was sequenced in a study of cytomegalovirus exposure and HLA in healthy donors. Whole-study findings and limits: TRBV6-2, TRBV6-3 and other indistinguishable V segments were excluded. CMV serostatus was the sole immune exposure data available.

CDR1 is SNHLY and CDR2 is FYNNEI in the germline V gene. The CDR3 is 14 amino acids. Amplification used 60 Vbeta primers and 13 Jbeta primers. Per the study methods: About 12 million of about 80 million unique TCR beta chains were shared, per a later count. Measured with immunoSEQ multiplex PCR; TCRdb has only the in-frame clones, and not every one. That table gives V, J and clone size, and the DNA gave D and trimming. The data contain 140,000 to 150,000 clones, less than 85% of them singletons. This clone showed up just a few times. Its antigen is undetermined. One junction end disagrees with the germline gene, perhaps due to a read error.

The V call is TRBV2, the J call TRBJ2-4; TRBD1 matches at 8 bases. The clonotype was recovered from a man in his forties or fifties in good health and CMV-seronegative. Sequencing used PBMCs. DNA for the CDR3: TGTGCCAGCAGTGATCAGGGGGCCAAAAACAGTCAGTACTTC. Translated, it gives CASSDQGAKNSQYF.